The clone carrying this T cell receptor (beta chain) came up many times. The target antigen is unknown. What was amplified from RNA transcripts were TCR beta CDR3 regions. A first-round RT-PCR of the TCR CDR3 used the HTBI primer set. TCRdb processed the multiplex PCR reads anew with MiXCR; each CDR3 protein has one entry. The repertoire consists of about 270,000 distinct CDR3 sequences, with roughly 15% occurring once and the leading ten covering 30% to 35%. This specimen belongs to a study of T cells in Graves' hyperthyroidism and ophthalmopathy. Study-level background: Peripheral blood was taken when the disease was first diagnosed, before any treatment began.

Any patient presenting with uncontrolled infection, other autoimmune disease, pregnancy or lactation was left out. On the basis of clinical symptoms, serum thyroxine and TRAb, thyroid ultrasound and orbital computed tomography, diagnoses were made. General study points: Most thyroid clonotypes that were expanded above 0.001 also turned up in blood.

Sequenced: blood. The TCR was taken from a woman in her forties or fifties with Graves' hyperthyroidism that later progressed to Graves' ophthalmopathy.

CDR3 sequence: CASRPEGNQPQHF. CDR3 DNA: TGTGCCAGCCGACCCGAAGGCAATCAGCCCCAGCATTTT. The gene calls are TRBV18 and TRBJ1-5; D not resolved. CDR1 KGHSH and CDR2 LQKENI come from the germline V gene. V lost 8 bases, J lost 2 bases, and 10 bases lay in between. This CDR3 has 13 amino acids. Based on the CDR3 plus reference TRBV18 and TRBJ1-5, the full variable domain is NAGVMQNPRHLVRRRGQEARLRCSPMKGHSHVYWYRQLPEEGLKFMVYLQKENIIDESGMPKERFSAEFPKEGPSILRIQQVVRGDSAAYFCASRPEGNQPQHFGDGTRLSIL.